The next 9 T cell receptor beta chains were all read from a single sample in a study of T cell responses to AZD1222 COVID-19 vaccine. Sequencing used immunoSEQ multiplex PCR; TCRdb keeps in-frame clones, though not all of them. The sample has approximately 130,000 clones, around 83% seen once; the top ten hold around 3%. Sequences were derived from peripheral blood, sampled 28 days after the second AZD1222 dose. These receptors came from an adult who received the AZD1222 COVID-19 vaccine.

The chain uses TRBV13 and TRBJ2-4, with D perhaps TRBD1 (6 bases). V dropped 5 bases and J dropped 5 bases, with 10 bases sitting between them. The CDR3 runs to 13 residues. Germline loops: CDR1 PRHDT, CDR2 FYEKMQ (reference sequence). DNA for the CDR3: TGTGCCAGCAGCGGAAACAGGGAAAACATTCAGTACTTC. Its translation is CASSGNRENIQYF.

The chain employs TRBV5-8 and TRBJ2-3; 8 bases match TRBD1. CDR3 size: 15 residues. V shed 4 bases, J shed 2 bases, and the junction held 6 bases outside the gene matches. Germline CDR1 reads SGHTS; CDR2 reads YDEGEE. CDR3 in amino acids: CASSPGTGPTDTQYF. The CDR3 DNA reads TGTGCCAGCAGCCCCGGGACAGGACCCACAGATACGCAGTATTTT.

The rearrangement uses TRBV3-1 (or the pseudogene TRBV3-2) and TRBJ1-1, with 9 bases lining up with TRBD1. The CDR3 spans 15 residues. V dropped 4 bases and J dropped 1; count of bases not matched to a gene: 4. CDR1 LGHDT and CDR2 YNNKEL come from the germline V gene (reference sequence). Here the CDR3 DNA reads TGTGCCAGCAGCCCGCGGGACAGGGAGAACACTGAAGCTTTCTTT. This encodes CASSPRDRENTEAFF.

V usage is TRBV5-1 and J usage is TRBJ2-7; D is uncertain. The CDR3 spans 14 residues. Deletions cut 0 bases from V and 7 bases from J, with 14 bases between. Germline V gene sequence: CDR1 SGHRS, CDR2 YFSETQ. The CDR3 here is CASSLGGVGTEQYF. DNA of the CDR3: TGCGCCAGCAGCTTGGGTGGTGTAGGTACGGAGCAGTACTTC.

The chain recombines TRBV6-6 with TRBJ1-5; 7 bases line up with TRBD1. The CDR3 sequence is 16 residues long. With 6 bases clipped from V and 2 bases from J, the junction kept 10 bases outside the gene matches. Per the germline V gene, CDR1 is MNHNY and CDR2 is SVGAGI (reference sequence). CDR3 bases: TGTGCCAGCAGGGATACAGGGGCAGGGGGCAATCAGCCCCAGCATTTT. Translation gives CASRDTGAGGNQPQHF.

V is TRBV6-5 and J is TRBJ1-3, with D possibly matching TRBD1 (5 bases). Germline V CDR1 and CDR2: MNHEY, SVGAGI. V was shortened by 0 bases and J by 2 bases, with 11 bases between the two germline ends. The CDR3 has 16 amino acids. The CDR3 DNA reads as TGTGCCAGCAGTTACTCGGCTCGGGGGGCTGGAAACACCATATATTTT. Amino acid sequence: CASSYSARGAGNTIYF.

V usage is TRBV4-1 and J usage is TRBJ2-7; the match to TRBD2 covers 10 bases. Germline V gene sequence: CDR1 MGHRA, CDR2 YSYEKL. Trimming removed 4 bases from V and 0 bases from J; junction bases left unmatched: 9. CDR3 length: 17 residues. Here the CDR3 reads CASSPHSGGLSSYEQYF. The DNA of the CDR3 is TGCGCCAGCAGCCCGCATAGCGGGGGGCTTAGCTCCTACGAGCAGTACTTC.

Only one count was recorded for this clone. The chain employs TRBV5-1 and TRBJ2-5, with TRBD2 matching 9 bases. Germline V gene data show CDR1 as SGHRS and CDR2 as YFSETQ. The length of the CDR3 is 15 residues. V lost 1 base and J lost 5; bases outside the gene matches: 6. The CDR3, as DNA: TGCGCCAGCAGCTTGCGCGGGGGGGCGAGGGAGACCCAGTACTTC. Its translation: CASSLRGGARETQYF.

The V gene is TRBV12-5, the J gene TRBJ1-1, with a tentative D call TRBD1 (5 bases). Trimming took off 5 bases at V and 1 base at J, with 14 bases between the two ends. The CDR3 totals 15 residues. CDR1 is LGHNT and CDR2 is FRNRAP in the germline V gene. The CDR3 sequence is CASGIEWGRNTEAFF. In DNA form, the CDR3 reads TGTGCTAGTGGTATAGAATGGGGCAGGAACACTGAAGCTTTCTTT. The variable domain in full, completed from reference TRBV12-5 and TRBJ1-1, reads DARVTQTPRHKVTEMGQEVTMRCQPILGHNTVFWYRQTMMQGLELLAYFRNRAPLDDSGMPKDRFSAEMPDATLATLKIQPSEPRDSAVYFCASGIEWGRNTEAFFGQGTRLTVV.